The entry below gives a single T cell receptor beta chain sequence along with its context. Its antigen is still unknown. The trim removed 0 bases at V and 3 bases at J, leaving 9 bases unmatched. This CDR3 has 17 residues. Germline V gene lookup returns CDR1 MGHRA and CDR2 YSYEKL. The record originates from a study of early T cells in non-severe SARS-CoV-2 infection. The protocol attached unique molecular identifiers to individual cDNA molecules. TCRdb used MiXCR to reprocess the 5' RACE reads, holding one entry per CDR3 protein. The table includes 65,000 to 80,000 distinct CDR3 sequences, 10% to 12% detected once. Findings of the study overall: Sequences matched to VDJdb favored anti-spike CD8 responses, while private and CD4 specificities were missed.

The source of this sequence is an adult who was a healthcare worker with PCR-confirmed SARS-CoV-2 infection or an uninfected control (not recorded which). The J gene is TRBJ2-5, the V gene TRBV4-1; 8 nucleotides line up with TRBD1. Material for sequencing was whole blood. DNA of the CDR3: TGCGCCAGCAGCCAAGACAACAGGGGGTATTATGAAGAGACCCAGTACTTC. It specifies CASSQDNRGYYEETQYF.